This record looks at one TCR beta chain sequence and its context. No antigen is known for it. There are no base qualities to consult, and no much larger clone falls within one base. For CDR1 and CDR2, the germline V gene lists SGHRS and YFSETQ. V is pruned by 0 bases and J by 3 bases, leaving 10 bases of the junction without a gene match. The cysteine opens and the phenylalanine closes a CDR3 of 17 amino acids. Only the CDR3 part of the read is kept: 51 bases, read in frame from the first base. The data belong to a study of shared clonotypes between healthy human individuals (dated by TCRdb to about 2020). Broadly, across the study: The cohort included a few men and a couple of women between 18 and 49 years of age. For each donor, three plates each were used for CD4 naive and CD4 memory, two plates were used for CD8 naive, and one plate was used for CD8 memory. To estimate repertoire size and how much clonotypes are shared between individuals, the study performed deep sequencing of blood TCR repertoires from 4 to 6 healthy adults. To increase sequencing depth and limit assay-specific biases, TCR repertoire library preparation and sequencing were carried out by different laboratories using diverse techniques. Leukapheresis yielded between about 0.9 and 9.5 billion PBMCs per donor. Overall results and qualifications from the work: Estimated clonotype richness was generally larger for naive than for memory subsets. Pairwise subsampling indicated that sequencing depth was expected to affect the degree of clonotype sharing among donors. Sharing across a handful of donors was observed for approximately 5% of naive CD4, 3.5% of naive CD8, 2% to 2.5% of memory CD4, and approximately 0.41% of memory CD8 clonotypes. Rarefaction of sorted-subset datasets indicated incomplete sequencing despite the large sequencing depth. Only blood was sampled, and tissue TCR repertoires likely differ from those in blood. Compared with non-shared clonotypes, clonotypes shared by all four sorted-subset donors had higher generation probabilities. Because the study included a small number of donors, the genetic and exposure-history diversity represented was limited.

Using the deep immunoSEQ assay, TCR CDR3 regions were amplified from genomic DNA by multiplex PCR. Extracted genomic DNA from each cell subset was spread evenly across all wells of several immunoSEQ 96-well plates, with each plate serving as a replicate. For sorted subsets, about 220 ng of genomic DNA, equivalent to 25,000 to 35,000 T cell genomes, went into each replicate PCR. The purified libraries were quantified using a Qubit 3.0 fluorometer, sized with a Bioanalyzer 2100, and then quantified again using the KAPA Library Quantification kit. Every immunoSEQ 96-well plate was sequenced on a separate single-read 150-cycle Illumina NextSeq 550 flow cell. Concerning the study's data processing: Because only junctional sequences without quality scores were contained in the immunoSEQ output, filtering matching that applied to full-length reads could not be performed. To assign V/J genes and CDR3, sequences were annotated against IMGT germline references using PyIR, a Python wrapper for IgBLAST v1.9. Reads were filtered out if the reads had weak V/J assignments (E-value above 1e-6), no CDR3, stop codons, out-of-frame junctions, or ambiguous translated residues. V3J clonotypes were defined as sequences sharing an identical inferred V gene, J gene, and CDR3 amino acid sequence. Percentage overlap between repertoires was computed as shared unique clonotypes divided by the size of the smaller repertoire. Three approaches were used to assess repertoire richness: RTK rarefaction, the Chao1 estimator, and Recon v2.1 estimates of unobserved clonotypes. For all TCRbeta clonotypes obtained by the gDNA method from four donors, generation probabilities were computed with OLGA. TCRdb's version of the immuneACCESS table is confined to in-frame rearrangements and falls short of the full clone set. An unresolved V gene accounts for under half of the shortfall where checked; the remainder is of unknown origin. D and trimming come from the DNA, and the V and J calls and clone size come from that table. Present in this sample are some 1,600,000 clones, approximately 98% of which were seen just once. Of the sample, around 0.47% is held by the ten largest clones.

The donors were healthy, HIV-negative adults with no recently reported acute infections or vaccinations. Every donor was a Caucasian adult residing in Nashville, Tennessee, USA. Magnetic negative selection was used to enrich CD4+ T cells, after which naive cells were positively selected on CD45RA and the negative fraction became the memory subset. Blood was collected by leukapheresis, and PBMCs were isolated by Ficoll-Histopaque density gradient centrifugation and then cryopreserved in liquid nitrogen vapor phase. Analytical flow cytometry was used to check the purity and quantity of each magnetically sorted T cell population. Genomic DNA was isolated from every sorted fraction and measured by UV absorbance on a Nanodrop 2000c.

This TCR was recovered from a man aged 30 to 39 in good health. The V and J segments used are TRBV5-1 and TRBJ2-7; 9 junctional bases match TRBD1. Material: naive CD4+ T cells sorted from blood. This specimen's cell subset or site label, per the study, means: CD45RA+ positively selected. For the CDR3, the sequence is CASSLGRFRDRDYEQYF. Here is the DNA: TGCGCCAGCAGCTTGGGTCGATTCCGGGACAGGGACTACGAGCAGTACTTC.